Detailed here is one T cell receptor (beta chain). No antigen is known for it. Treatment reported: roughly 18 received Ad26.COV2.S at low or high dose, single or two shots; five or six received placebo; per-sample allocation not given. Collection of samples fell on day 63 after the first vaccine or placebo injection. The data were obtained in a study of Ad26.COV2.S vaccination and SARS-CoV-2 variants. The wider study: Enrolled in COV1001, the donor was in the Ad26.COV2.S trial arm, which received the vaccine. Each vaccinee took Ad26.COV2.S intramuscularly, once or twice 56 days apart.

Study-wide results and caveats: Reports say spike-specific CD8+ and CD4+ T cell responses covered substantial breadth after vaccination. Vaccine and placebo groups showed comparable non-spike TCR breadth.

The CDR3 has 16 residues. Trimming stripped 3 bases from V and 0 bases from J, with 12 bases between. The V gene's germline CDR1 is SGHDN and CDR2 FVKESK. Profiling relied on immunoSEQ multiplex PCR, and the TCRdb table lists in-frame clones only, not all of them. The sample yields a few hundred thousand clones, 80% to 95% seen once. This specimen consisted of peripheral blood, obtained in a trial of Ad26.COV2.S vaccine versus placebo. This sequence originates from a person between 18 and 59 years old who received the Ad26.COV2.S COVID-19 vaccine or a placebo. V gene TRBV14 combines with J gene TRBJ2-1; D is perhaps TRBD2 (5 bases). The CDR3 protein is CASSHRGSSSYNEQFF. For the CDR3, the DNA is TGTGCCAGCAGCCATCGAGGGTCGAGCTCCTACAATGAGCAGTTCTTC.